The sequence of this T cell receptor (beta chain) was determined in a study of T-cell memory formation after mild COVID-19. Notes on the study in general: Day 15 to 85 contracting clones showed balanced CD4/CD8; later expanders leaned CD4+. The CD4+ clones that contracted clustered mainly within CM and EM, and the CD8+ clones concentrated in EMRA. Cross-reactive memory seemingly joined, as some responding clones were found in pre-infection memory.

UMIs and sample barcodes were carried by the TCR alpha and TCR beta cDNA libraries that 5'RACE produced using constant-segment primers. TCRdb recomputed calls from the 5' RACE reads with MiXCR, one row per CDR3 protein. The sample lists fewer than 350,000 distinct CDR3 sequences; roughly 18% were seen once. As to this clonotype: What it binds is not known.

Trimming removed 2 bases from V and 6 bases from J; junction bases left unmatched: 7. The CDR3 extends over 14 amino acids. Germline V gene data show CDR1 as SGHRS and CDR2 as YFSETQ. What was sequenced was PBMCs or a T cell subset sorted from them (not recorded which). The clonotype comes from a man younger than 30 who had mild COVID-19 (a few samples of this study predate the infection). Cell type and time point are not known. The V call is TRBV5-1, the J call TRBJ1-2; 7 bases agree with TRBD1. The CDR3 is CASSFTGVVNGYTF. CDR3 sequence (DNA): TGCGCCAGCAGCTTCACAGGGGTTGTTAATGGCTACACCTTC.